This TCR beta chain was observed in a study of human T cells and chemical hapten exposure. Study overall: Patch tests delivered 0.01% DPC to the upper back and were evaluated at 6 days. Study results and caveats: Against controls, expanded TCRs gave rise to significantly more large CDR3 similarity clusters.

Time point specified: patch test 1, 2 weeks after DPC sensitization. The sample's treatment: therapeutic diphenylcyclopropenone sensitization with weekly scalp DPC. People who gave samples had alopecia, were 18 to 70 years old, and were suitable for DPC. For the library, individual cDNA molecules each received unique molecular identifiers. Via MiXCR, TCRdb re-called the RACE reads, giving one row per CDR3 protein. Here the sample spans some 380,000 distinct CDR3 sequences, roughly 4.8% being singletons. This clonotype occurred many times. Its antigen is not identified. The CDR3 runs 15 residues. Trimming took 3 bases from V and 0 from J, leaving 11 bases between them. Germline loops: CDR1 SGHRS, CDR2 YFSETQ.

Sequencing was performed on whole blood, taken in connection with sensitization to the hapten diphenylcyclopropenone (DPC). V and J are TRBV5-1 and TRBJ2-3, with D perhaps TRBD1 or TRBD2 (6 bases each). The origin of this receptor is a woman between 50 and 59 years old with alopecia areata. Some clones in this sample may be carry-over from other donors' samples. The chain's CDR3 is CASSYPGASTDTQYF. The CDR3, as DNA: TGCGCCAGCAGCTACCCGGGGGCTAGCACAGATACGCAGTATTTT. Using reference TRBV5-1 and TRBJ2-3 for the parts outside the CDR3, the full variable domain is KAGVTQTPRYLIKTRGQQVTLSCSPISGHRSVSWYQQTPGQGLQFLFEYFSETQRNKGNFPGRFSGRQFSNSRSEMNVSTLELGDSALYLCASSYPGASTDTQYFGPGTRLTVL.